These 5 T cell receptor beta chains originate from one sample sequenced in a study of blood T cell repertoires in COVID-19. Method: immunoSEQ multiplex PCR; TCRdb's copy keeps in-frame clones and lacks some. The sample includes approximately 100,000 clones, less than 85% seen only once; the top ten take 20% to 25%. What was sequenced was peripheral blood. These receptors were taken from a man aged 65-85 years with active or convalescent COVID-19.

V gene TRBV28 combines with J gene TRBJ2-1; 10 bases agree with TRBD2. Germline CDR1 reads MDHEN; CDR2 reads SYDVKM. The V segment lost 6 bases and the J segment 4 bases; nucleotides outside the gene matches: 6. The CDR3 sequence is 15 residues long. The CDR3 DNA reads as TGTGCCAGCAGCCGGACTAGCGGATTTTACAATGAGCAGTTCTTC. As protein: CASSRTSGFYNEQFF. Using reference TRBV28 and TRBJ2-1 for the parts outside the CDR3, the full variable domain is DVKVTQSSRYLVKRTGEKVFLECVQDMDHENMFWYRQDPGLGLRLIYFSYDVKMKEKGDIPEGYSVSREKKERFSLILESASTNQTSMYLCASSRTSGFYNEQFFGPGTRLTVL.

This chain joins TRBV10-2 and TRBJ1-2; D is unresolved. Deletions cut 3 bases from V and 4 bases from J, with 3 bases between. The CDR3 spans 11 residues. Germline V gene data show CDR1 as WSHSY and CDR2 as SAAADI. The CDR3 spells CASSDRYGYTF. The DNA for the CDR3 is TGCGCCAGCAGTGATCGCTATGGCTACACCTTC.

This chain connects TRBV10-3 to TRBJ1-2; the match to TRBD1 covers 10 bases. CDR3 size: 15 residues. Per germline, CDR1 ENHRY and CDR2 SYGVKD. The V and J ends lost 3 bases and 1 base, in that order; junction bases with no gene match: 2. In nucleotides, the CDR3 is TGTGCCATCAGTGATCGGGACAGGGGTAACTATGGCTACACCTTC. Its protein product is CAISDRDRGNYGYTF.

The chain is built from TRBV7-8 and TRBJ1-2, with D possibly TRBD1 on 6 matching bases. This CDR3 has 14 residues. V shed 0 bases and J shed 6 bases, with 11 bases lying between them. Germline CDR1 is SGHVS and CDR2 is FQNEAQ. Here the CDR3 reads CASSLAHGGDGYTF. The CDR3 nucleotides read TGTGCCAGCAGCTTAGCGCATGGGGGCGATGGCTACACCTTC. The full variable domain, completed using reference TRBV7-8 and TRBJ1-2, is GAGVSQSPRYKVAKRGQDVALRCDPISGHVSLFWYQQALGQGPEFLTYFQNEAQLDKSGLPSDRFFAERPEGSVSTLKIQRTQQEDSAVYLCASSLAHGGDGYTFGSGTRLTVV.

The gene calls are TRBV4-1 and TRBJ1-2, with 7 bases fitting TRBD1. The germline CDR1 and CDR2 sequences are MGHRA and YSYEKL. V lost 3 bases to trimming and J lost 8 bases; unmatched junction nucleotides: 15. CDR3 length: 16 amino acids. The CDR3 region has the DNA TGCGCCAGCAGCCAGGAGCGAGACAGGGACTTCTACGGCTACACCTTC. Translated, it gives CASSQERDRDFYGYTF.